This record concerns one TCR beta chain sequence. Its antigen is unknown. TCRdb reprocessed the 5' RACE reads and reports one entry per CDR3 protein, with no DNA. This sample lists about 32,000 distinct CDR3 sequences; its ten largest clones have over 45%. These data come from a study of T cells expressing NK-cell markers. The wider study: The TCR beta repertoires were obtained from sorted CD3+CD56+NKG2C+, CD3+CD56+NKG2C- and CD3+CD56-NKG2C+ T cells.

Germline V gene sequence: CDR1 SGHRS, CDR2 YFSETQ. The CDR3 runs to 16 residues. Study conclusions and caveats: Six or seven donors had dominant NKG2C+ clonotypes that comprised roughly 1.0-8% of their CD8+ T cells. No clear determination of HCMV specificity was made for expanded NKG2C+ T cell clones.

The rearrangement joins TRBV5-1 to TRBJ2-7; checking the TCRdb D call of TRBD1 is not possible without DNA. Material: blood T cells: a sorted CD56 or NKG2C T cell subset, CD4+ or CD8+ T cells, or bulk PBMC T cells (not recorded which). This TCR was recovered from a woman between 18 and 75 years old in good health. The chain's CDR3 is CASSPRQGVNSYEQYF. The full variable domain, rest sourced from reference TRBV5-1 and TRBJ2-7, is KAGVTQTPRYLIKTRGQQVTLSCSPISGHRSVSWYQQTPGQGLQFLFEYFSETQRNKGNFPGRFSGRQFSNSRSEMNVSTLELGDSALYLCASSPRQGVNSYEQYFGPGTRLTVT.